These 21 T cell receptor beta chains came from one sample sequenced in a study of beta chain features in type 1 diabetes. Expressed TCRB transcripts were sequenced because the isolated RNA had all been reverse transcribed beforehand. The data were produced by immunoSEQ multiplex PCR, yet TCRdb's version contains in-frame clones alone and is incomplete. The repertoire includes around 250,000 clones, 13% to 15% of them detected once, and more than 0.02% sits in the top ten. The source material was naive CD4+ T cells from blood. The receptors shown here come from a woman in her thirties or forties in good health.

The chain combines TRBV18 with TRBJ2-2, with 8 bases matching TRBD1. Per germline, CDR1 KGHSH and CDR2 LQKENI. The CDR3 sequence is 17 residues long. V lost 2 bases, J lost 7 bases, and 12 bases stayed unmatched. In DNA, the CDR3 is TGTGCCAGCTCACCAGGCGCCACCAGGGGGCGAGGCGGGGAGCTGTTTTTT. This encodes CASSPGATRGRGGELFF.

The V call is TRBV6-5, the J call TRBJ1-5, with 9 nucleotides matching TRBD1. V gave up 2 bases and J gave up 3 bases; unmatched junction bases: 2. This CDR3 is built from 15 residues. Per the germline V gene, CDR1 is MNHEY and CDR2 is SVGAGI. The CDR3 reads CASSYGTGNNQPQHF. The CDR3 nucleotides read TGTGCCAGCAGTTACGGGACAGGGAACAATCAGCCCCAGCATTTT.

The chain links TRBV9 to TRBJ1-3; no clear D. Germline CDR1 and CDR2: SGDLS and YYNGEE. The V end was cut by 0 bases, the J end by 1 base, with 17 bases between. The CDR3 extends over 18 amino acids. Written as DNA, the CDR3 is TGTGCCAGCAGCGTAGGCTGGAACAGACAACTTTCTGGAAACACCATATATTTT. This sequence encodes CASSVGWNRQLSGNTIYF.

This clone was counted only a few times. This rearrangement joins TRBV6-4 to TRBJ2-2, with D tentatively TRBD1 (6 bases). Germline V gene lookup returns CDR1 MRHNA and CDR2 SNTAGT. The V end lost 6 bases, the J end lost 5 bases, and 10 bases lay between the germline ends. The CDR3 totals 13 residues. For the CDR3, the DNA is TGTGCCAGCAGCGCCGGGACAACCGGGGAGCTGTTTTTT. Translating it yields CASSAGTTGELFF.

This clone was seen a few times. The J gene is TRBJ1-2, the V gene TRBV18; no clear D. CDR3 size: 13 residues. The germline V gene encodes CDR1 KGHSH and CDR2 LQKENI. Trimming took 4 bases from V and 6 from J, leaving 12 bases between them. CDR3 sequence reads: CASSRIELHGYTF. The DNA for the CDR3 is TGTGCCAGCTCACGAATTGAACTCCATGGCTACACCTTC.

The V call is TRBV4-3, the J call TRBJ1-6; perhaps TRBD1 as D (6 bases). Trimming stripped 0 bases from V and 5 bases from J, with 8 bases between. Germline values: CDR1 LGHNA, CDR2 YSLEER. The CDR3 contains 15 residues. In DNA, the CDR3 is TGCGCCAGCAGCCAAGAGGACAGAAATAATTCACCCCTCCACTTT. Protein: CASSQEDRNNSPLHF.

This clone turned up a few times. The chain couples TRBV10-3 to TRBJ1-4; 8 nucleotides agree with TRBD1. Germline-derived CDR1 and CDR2 are ENHRY and SYGVKD. The length of the CDR3 is 13 residues. Unmatched junction bases numbered 7, after V lost 10 bases and J lost 6 bases. CDR3 in DNA: TGTGCCAGAAGGACAGGGAACCATGAAAAACTGTTTTTT. Translated, it gives CARRTGNHEKLFF.

In this sample, this clone turned up a few times. The CDR3 DNA follows: TGTGCCAGCAGCTACCGGGGCAATGAGCAGTTCTTC. This translates into CASSYRGNEQFF. The chain recombines TRBV7-2 with TRBJ2-1; perhaps TRBD2 as D (5 bases). The CDR3 loop spans 12 amino acids. Trimming cost V 4 bases and J 6 bases, with 7 bases left between them. Per the germline V gene, CDR1 is SGHTA and CDR2 is FQGNSA.

This sequence joins TRBV11-3 and TRBJ2-3, with D perhaps matching TRBD2 (7 bases). This CDR3 contains 15 residues. Germline lookup yields CDR1 SGHNT and CDR2 YENEEA. The V gene lost 4 bases and the J gene lost 8 bases, with 19 bases spanning the gap. CDR3 sequence: CASSSPTGGSSTQYF. For the CDR3, the DNA is TGTGCCAGCAGCTCACCCACGGGGGGCTCATCTACGCAGTATTTT.

This clone appeared a few times. The chain has TRBV5-1 and TRBJ1-1; D uncertain. The germline V gene has CDR1 SGHRS and CDR2 YFSETQ. The V gene lost 1 base and the J gene lost 4 bases, with 8 bases spanning the gap. The CDR3 is 13 residues long. Here the CDR3 reads CASSLSRRTEAFF. The CDR3 coding sequence is TGCGCCAGCAGCTTGTCCCGTCGCACTGAAGCTTTCTTT.

The chain is built from TRBV6-5 and TRBJ1-2; D not certain. The CDR3 covers 16 residues. CDR1 is MNHEY, CDR2 SVGAGI, per germline. With 0 bases removed from V and 4 bases from J, the gap between germline ends came to 15 bases. CDR3 region: CASSYSVMVLSYGYTF. In DNA, the CDR3 is TGTGCCAGCAGTTACTCTGTTATGGTTTTGAGCTATGGCTACACCTTC.

This clone has more than one count but fewer than ten. This chain joins TRBV2 and TRBJ2-5; 7 bases fit TRBD1. This CDR3 spans 13 amino acids. Germline-derived CDR1 and CDR2 are SNHLY and FYNNEI. With 5 bases clipped from V and 2 bases from J, the junction kept 2 bases outside the gene matches. The CDR3, as DNA: TGTGCCAGCAGTAGGGACAGACAAGAGACCCAGTACTTC. This gives the protein CASSRDRQETQYF.

The V gene is TRBV27, the J gene TRBJ2-1; 7 bases map to TRBD2. The V gene's germline CDR1 is MNHEY and CDR2 SMNVEV (reference sequence). Germline trimming cut 3 bases from V and 1 base from J; bases unmatched to any gene: 9. CDR3 length: 17 amino acids. This CDR3 is CASSLSRLARSYNEQFF. The DNA for the CDR3 is TGTGCCAGCAGTTTGTCCCGACTAGCCCGGTCCTACAATGAGCAGTTCTTC.

This chain uses TRBV2 with TRBJ1-2; TRBD1 might be the D (5 bases). The CDR3 is 14 residues long. The ends were cut back, 6 bases at V and 0 bases at J, with 11 bases in the middle. Germline V CDR1 and CDR2: SNHLY, FYNNEI. This CDR3 reads CASSPTDSNYGYTF. The CDR3 nucleotides are TGTGCCAGCAGCCCGACAGACTCTAACTATGGCTACACCTTC.

Remarks on this clone: Distinct nucleotide sequences in the sample also encode this CDR3. This chain connects TRBV7-9 to TRBJ1-1; D perhaps matches TRBD1 (6 bases). Looked up from germline, CDR1 is SEHNR and CDR2 is FQNEAQ (reference sequence). Trimming took off 1 base at V and 7 bases at J, with 25 bases between the two ends. This CDR3 region has 18 residues. Here the CDR3 DNA reads TGTGCCAGCAGCTTAGGTCGGGCAGGGGCTCTCGATTGGGGTGAAGCTTTCTTT. The encoded protein is CASSLGRAGALDWGEAFF.

This clone occurred a few times. The chain recombines TRBV7-2 with TRBJ1-6, with no clear D. CDR1 is SGHTA and CDR2 is FQGNSA in the germline V gene. The V gene lost 3 bases and the J gene lost 3 bases, with 9 bases spanning the gap. The CDR3 is made up of 15 amino acids. The CDR3 loop reads CASSLGSGYNSPLHF. In DNA, the CDR3 is TGTGCCAGCAGCTTGGGGAGTGGCTATAATTCACCCCTCCACTTT. Drawing the rest from reference TRBV7-2 and TRBJ1-6, the complete variable domain is GAGVSQSPSNKVTEKGKDVELRCDPISGHTALYWYRQSLGQGLEFLIYFQGNSAPDKSGLPSDRFSAERTGGSVSTLTIQRTQQEDSAVYLCASSLGSGYNSPLHFGNGTRLTVT.

Only a few counts were recorded for this clone. The genes are TRBV7-9 and TRBJ2-3, with TRBD1 matching 8 bases. Trimming cost V 4 bases and J 2 bases; bases outside gene matches: 5. There are 15 residues in the CDR3. Germline CDR1 reads SEHNR; CDR2 reads FQNEAQ (reference sequence). CDR3 sequence: CASSSTGAITDTQYF. In DNA, the CDR3 is TGTGCCAGCAGCTCGACAGGGGCCATCACAGATACGCAGTATTTT.

The genes are TRBV29-1 and TRBJ2-7; TRBD1 matches 11 bases. J was trimmed by 3 bases and V by 8 bases; bases with no gene match: 9. CDR1 and CDR2 from the germline V gene are SQVTM and ANQGSEA. The CDR3 is 14 residues long. The CDR3 region is CSFTKGTGGYEQYF. The CDR3 DNA is TGCAGCTTCACGAAGGGGACAGGGGGCTACGAGCAGTACTTC.

V is TRBV7-2 and J is TRBJ2-1, with 10 bases identical to TRBD1. The CDR3 contains 14 residues. Per germline, CDR1 SGHTA and CDR2 FQGNSA. Trimming cost V 5 bases and J 7 bases; bases outside gene matches: 5. The CDR3 DNA reads as TGTGCCAGCAGCGCGGGACAGGGGCGGAATGAGCAGTTCTTC. This translates into CASSAGQGRNEQFF.

In this sample, this clone turned up a few times. The chain links TRBV4-1 to TRBJ2-2; 8 bases fit TRBD2. Germline assignment: CDR1 MGHRA and CDR2 YSYEKL. This CDR3 region has 20 residues. After removal of 4 bases from V and 7 bases from J, the junction contained 23 bases not matched to a gene. The CDR3 coding sequence is TGCGCCAGCAGCCTCCCCTTGAGGGTTGGGTCTAGCGGGCGGGTCGGGGAGCTGTTTTTT. This gives the protein CASSLPLRVGSSGRVGELFF.

This clone came up a few times. J is TRBJ2-7 and V is TRBV5-1, with D possibly being TRBD2 (5 bases). The V and J ends lost 0 bases and 2 bases respectively, with 12 bases between them. The CDR3 contains 15 residues. In germline, CDR1 is SGHRS, CDR2 YFSETQ. CDR3 nucleotide sequence: TGCGCCAGCAGCTTGGGGGGATGGGGAGCCTACGAGCAGTACTTC. It specifies CASSLGGWGAYEQYF.